This TCR beta chain was identified during a study of PD-L1 blockade in urothelial cancer. Study in general: Patients, treated from 2014 onward, received atezolizumab 1,200 mg intravenously every 3 weeks. Male sex and bladder-origin urothelial cancer characterized about 85% of the 29 patients. Study-level results: Where pretreatment blood TCR clonality fell below the median, better survival was predicted.

Using immunoSEQ multiplex PCR, the repertoire was profiled, and TCRdb retains in-frame clones only, with some absent. The profile shows roughly 36,000 clones, more than 85% of them singletons. Individual patients had between 1 and 8 samples, taken pretreatment and on-treatment. This clone has a single count. What it binds is not known. The starting material was PBMCs, obtained around atezolizumab (anti-PD-L1) treatment. This sequence originates from a man between 60 and 75 years old with urothelial cancer.

CDR3 region: CASSTSGRATEQFF. Here the CDR3 DNA reads TGTGCCAGTAGCACTAGCGGGAGGGCCACTGAGCAGTTCTTC. The rearrangement joins TRBV19 to TRBJ2-1; the match to TRBD2 covers 13 bases. The V gene end was trimmed by 6 bases and the J gene end by 9 bases; junction bases not matched to a gene: 5. CDR3 length: 14 residues. Germline CDR1 is LNHDA and CDR2 is SQIVND (reference sequence).